This T cell receptor (beta chain) was documented in a study of T cell repertoires in cytomegalovirus infection. Study-wide results and caveats: The cumulative frequency of public TCR beta families identified carriers of CMV plus the relevant HLA. The ex vivo response showed dominance by HLA-C-restricted CMV-specific TCR beta clonotypes.

This clonotype was observed at least ten times. Its antigen remains unidentified. TCRdb used MiXCR to reprocess the reads, holding one entry per CDR3 protein. The profile covers around 340,000 distinct CDR3 sequences, with 25% to 30% appearing a single time and around 20% taken by the ten largest. The CDR3 contains 17 residues. V lost 6 bases, J lost 6 bases, and 9 bases stayed unmatched. The germline V gene encodes CDR1 SGHTA and CDR2 FQGNSA. The clonotype comes from a human donor in good health (CMV status not recorded). Some clones in this sample may be carry-over from other donors' samples. V and J are TRBV7-2 and TRBJ2-2, with 14 positions matching TRBD2. The sample here was cultured PBMCs, taken from culture after CMV antigen stimulation. CDR3 coding DNA: TGTGCCAGCAGGCTCGGGACTAGCGGGAGAGTCGCCGGGGAGCTGTTTTTT. This translates into CASRLGTSGRVAGELFF.